Listed here are 6 T cell receptor beta chains from one sample, sequenced in a study of OX40 agonist ivuxolimab in advanced cancers. Assay: immunoSEQ multiplex PCR; the TCRdb copy retains only in-frame clones and omits some. The sample shows roughly 70,000 clones, less than 85% of them seen only once. This sample comprised CD4+ or CD8+ T cells sorted from blood, obtained in a trial of the OX40 agonist ivuxolimab. These TCRs come from an adult with an advanced solid tumor such as melanoma, head and neck, liver or kidney cancer.

This chain links TRBV5-6 with TRBJ2-3; D is undetermined. V shed 0 bases and J shed 0 bases, with 5 bases lying between them. The CDR3 extends over 14 amino acids. Germline CDR1 reads SGHDT; CDR2 reads YYEEEE. The CDR3 region has the DNA TGTGCCAGCAGCTTGGATTGGAGCACAGATACGCAGTATTTT. Its protein is CASSLDWSTDTQYF.

This chain joins TRBV5-1 and TRBJ2-5; no definite D call. V lost 5 bases and J lost 5, with 13 bases in between. The CDR3 runs 13 residues. Per the germline V gene, CDR1 is SGHRS and CDR2 is YFSETQ. CDR3 coding DNA: TGCGCCAGCAGTTTTGGGGTGGGGGAGACCCAGTACTTC. Protein product: CASSFGVGETQYF.

V gene TRBV6-5 combines with J gene TRBJ1-5; a possible D gene is TRBD1 (6 bases). V was shortened by 6 bases and J by 6 bases, with 12 bases between the two germline ends. Germline V gene data show CDR1 as MNHEY and CDR2 as SVGAGI. The CDR3 consists of 13 residues. The CDR3, as DNA: TGTGCCAGCAGCGAGGAAGGGGGTCAGCCCCAGCATTTT. This codes for CASSEEGGQPQHF.

This chain uses TRBV30 with TRBJ2-5; 12 bases align to TRBD2. Germline assignment: CDR1 GTSNPN and CDR2 SVGIG (reference sequence). Trimming removed 3 bases from V and 2 bases from J; junction bases left unmatched: 1. The CDR3 contains 14 residues. CDR3 loop: CAWRTSGGQETQYF. The DNA for the CDR3 is TGTGCCTGGAGGACTAGCGGGGGACAAGAGACCCAGTACTTC. Variable domain in full (rest from reference TRBV30 and TRBJ2-5): SQTIHQWPATLVQPVGSPLSLECTVEGTSNPNLYWYRQAAGRGLQLLFYSVGIGQISSEVPQNLSASRPQDRQFILSSKKLLLSDSGFYLCAWRTSGGQETQYFGPGTRLLVL.

V gene TRBV4-2 combines with J gene TRBJ2-1, with D possibly being TRBD1 (6 bases). The ends were cut back, 0 bases at V and 7 bases at J, with 13 bases in the middle. Germline loops: CDR1 LGHNA, CDR2 YNFKEQ. The CDR3 loop spans 15 amino acids. The DNA of the CDR3 is TGTGCCAGCAGCCAAGATCGACAGGATTTGAATGAGCAGTTCTTC. It yields the protein CASSQDRQDLNEQFF.

The sample holds one count of this clone. This chain links TRBV5-1 with TRBJ2-7, with D perhaps matching TRBD1 or TRBD2 (5 bases each). This CDR3 spans 15 amino acids. V was pared by 3 bases and J by 2 bases, with 15 bases between. Germline-derived CDR1 and CDR2 are SGHRS and YFSETQ. CDR3 nucleotides: TGCGCCAGCAGCTCGGGACGAATGACCGCCTACGAGCAGTACTTC. Translating gives CASSSGRMTAYEQYF. The variable domain in full, with the rest retrieved from reference TRBV5-1 and TRBJ2-7, is KAGVTQTPRYLIKTRGQQVTLSCSPISGHRSVSWYQQTPGQGLQFLFEYFSETQRNKGNFPGRFSGRQFSNSRSEMNVSTLELGDSALYLCASSSGRMTAYEQYFGPGTRLTVT.